Given below is one TCR beta chain in context. The donors were part of the validation cohort of roughly 130 subjects. That cohort was separate from the first cohort, which comprised 666 subjects. This CDR3 has 17 residues. In germline, CDR1 is SGHAT, CDR2 FQNNGV. With 4 bases removed from V and 2 bases from J, the gap between germline ends came to 20 bases. The data originate from a study of cytomegalovirus exposure and HLA in healthy donors. Study-wide context: The 666 first-cohort repertoires shared a platform with the approximately 110 validation repertoires, as reported in a later analysis.

Clones were sequenced by immunoSEQ multiplex PCR, and TCRdb holds only the in-frame ones, with some missing. Counted here are 150,000 to 200,000 clones, roughly nine tenths occurring once; the ten biggest clones make up about 5.8%. The chain uses TRBV11-2 and TRBJ1-2, with D unresolved. The sequence was collected from a woman in her 30s in good health and CMV-seronegative. Input material: PBMCs. The CDR3 nucleotides read TGTGCCAGCAGCTCCCTACGGACTGCGACACCCAACTATGGCTACACCTTC. Translation: CASSSLRTATPNYGYTF.